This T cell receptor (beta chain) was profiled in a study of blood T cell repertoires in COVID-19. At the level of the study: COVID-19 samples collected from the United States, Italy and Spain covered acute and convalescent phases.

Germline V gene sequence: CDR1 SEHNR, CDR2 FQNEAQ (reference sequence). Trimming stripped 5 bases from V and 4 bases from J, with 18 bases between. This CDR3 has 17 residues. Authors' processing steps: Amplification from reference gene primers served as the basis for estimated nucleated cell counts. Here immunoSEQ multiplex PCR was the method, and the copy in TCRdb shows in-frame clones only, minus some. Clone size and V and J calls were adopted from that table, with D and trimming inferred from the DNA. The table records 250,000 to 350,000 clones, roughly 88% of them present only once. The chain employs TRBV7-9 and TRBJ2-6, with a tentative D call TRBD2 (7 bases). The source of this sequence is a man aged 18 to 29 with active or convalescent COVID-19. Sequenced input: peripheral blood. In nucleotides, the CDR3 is TGTGCCAGCAGCCCTTGGGGGGGCGCGGACGGGGCCAACGTCCTGACTTTC. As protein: CASSPWGGADGANVLTF.